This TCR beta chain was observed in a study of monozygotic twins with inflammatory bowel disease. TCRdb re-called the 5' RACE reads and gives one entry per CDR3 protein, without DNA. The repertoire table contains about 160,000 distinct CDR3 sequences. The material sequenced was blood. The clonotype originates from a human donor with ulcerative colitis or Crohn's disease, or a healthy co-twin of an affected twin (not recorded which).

The CDR3 reads CASSDISSYNEQFF. This rearrangement joins TRBV19 to TRBJ2-1; without DNA, the TCRdb call of TRBD1 cannot be checked. This CDR3 has 14 residues. The germline V gene encodes CDR1 LNHDA and CDR2 SQIVND (reference sequence).